This is a list of T cell receptor beta chains from one sample in a study of blood T cell repertoires in COVID-19. Sequencing used immunoSEQ multiplex PCR; TCRdb keeps in-frame clones, though not all of them. The top ten clones hold 10% of a sample with approximately 300,000 clones, 86% of them seen once. Source material: PBMCs or T cells enriched from blood (not recorded which). The receptors originated from a woman aged 18-29 years who had recovered from COVID-19. Each CDR3 is given with its conserved first and last residue. The order of the fields is J gene, V gene, D gene, CDR3 length, clone size, CDR3 DNA, CDR3 protein. D genes are given only for firm matches. Rows give clone size only sometimes, using once, few, many, or a class for an expanded clone.

>TRBJ2-1|TRBV18|TRBD2|16|-
TGTGCCAGCTCACCACGCCCTAGCGGGGTCTACAATGAGCAGTTCTTC
CASSPRPSGVYNEQFF
>TRBJ1-2|TRBV11-2|-|17|many
TGTGCCAGCAGCTTTGCATCTTGGGGGGGGCGTTCGAATGGCTACACCTTC
CASSFASWGGRSNGYTF
>TRBJ1-3|TRBV9|-|15|-
TGTGCCAGCAGCGTAGTGGGGGAGGCTGGAAACACCATATATTTT
CASSVVGEAGNTIYF
>TRBJ2-1|TRBV28|-|17|-
TGTGCCAGCAGTCCCCGATCCTTCTTTAGCTCCTACAATGAGCAGTTCTTC
CASSPRSFFSSYNEQFF
>TRBJ1-1|TRBV5-5|-|14|-
TGTGCCACCGAAGACGCTAGGGAGGGGAATGAAGCTTTCTTT
CATEDAREGNEAFF
>TRBJ1-4|TRBV30|-|11|-
TGTGCCTGGAGGGAGGATGAAAAACTGTTTTTT
CAWREDEKLFF
>TRBJ1-1|TRBV5-4|-|16|-
TGTGCCAGCAGCTCTGACAAGTCGTCGACGAACACTGAAGCTTTCTTT
CASSSDKSSTNTEAFF
>TRBJ1-3|TRBV4-1|-|15|few
TGCGCCAGCAGCCACCCGACAGGAACTGGAAACACCATATATTTT
CASSHPTGTGNTIYF
>TRBJ2-4|TRBV5-4|TRBD1|15|-
TGTGCCAGCAGTTCCGACGGGACAGGGGTAAACATTCAGTACTTC
CASSSDGTGVNIQYF
>TRBJ1-3|TRBV10-3|-|13|-
TGTGCCTTCTCGGAGTTCTCTGGAAACACCATATATTTT
CAFSEFSGNTIYF
>TRBJ2-1|TRBV7-9|TRBD1|15|-
TGTGCCAGCAGCTCCGGGACAGGGCTAGGGATAGTGCAGTTCTTC
CASSSGTGLGIVQFF
>TRBJ1-2|TRBV5-8|-|15|-
TGTGCCAGCAGCCCAGGCCCTCAATATAACTATGGCTACACCTTC
CASSPGPQYNYGYTF
>TRBJ1-2|TRBV4-1|TRBD1|13|-
TGCGCCAGCAGCCACCAGACAGGGGGTGGCTACACCTTC
CASSHQTGGGYTF
>TRBJ1-3|TRBV2|-|13|-
TGTGCCAGCAGTGGTCTCTCTGGAAACACCATATATTTT
CASSGLSGNTIYF
>TRBJ2-1|TRBV27|TRBD1|14|-
TGTGCCAGCAGTTATTTCGGACAGGGGGAAAAGCAGTTCTTC
CASSYFGQGEKQFF
>TRBJ1-3|TRBV2|-|15|-
TGTGCCAGCAGTCCCACAGGCTACTCTGGAAACACCATATATTTT
CASSPTGYSGNTIYF
>TRBJ2-4|TRBV4-1|-|16|-
TGCGCCAGCAGCCAAGGAGGCACTTCAGCCAAAAACATTCAGTACTTC
CASSQGGTSAKNIQYF